The entry that follows covers one TCR beta chain sequence. Its specific antigen is unknown. No much larger clone exists at a distance of one base, and base qualities are not known. Patients chosen for sequencing had shown expansion of CD8+CD57+ cells by flow cytometry. Severe acquired aplastic anemia was diagnosed in all patients according to International Study of Aplastic Anemia and Agranulocytosis and Camitta criteria. Patients had received no therapy at the time of blood sampling. The study deep-sequenced TCR repertoires of sorted CD4+ and CD8+ blood T cells from severe aplastic anemia patients and healthy subjects. Patients were enrolled in the USA under clinicaltrials.gov protocols 00001620, 01623167, 00001397, 00071045, 00081523 and 00961064. Ficoll-Paque density gradient centrifugation was used to isolate peripheral blood mononuclear cells. Before DNA extraction, CD4+ and CD8+ T cells were sorted with FACS or magnetic beads.

The sample belongs to a study of CD8+CD57+ T cells in acquired aplastic anemia (dated by TCRdb to the late 2010s). Background for the entire study: A mean of about 3.2 ug of DNA, ranging from roughly 0.2 to 27.4 ug, was extracted from sorted CD4+ and CD8+ cells. CD8+CD57+ expansion was defined as a frequency above the mean frequency observed in healthy subjects.

Broad study findings and their caveats: Around 30 CD8+ CDR3 sequences were found to be shared between patients and controls, but these sequences appeared to be highly expressed in patients and within the immunodominant clones of the patients. Patients and healthy controls showed no significant difference in CD8+ Simpson's diversity (P=0.060).

Profiling of TCR beta VDJ combinations and CDR3 sequences used genomic DNA as the template. An Illumina HiSeq 2000 was used for TCR repertoire sequencing. Processing in the source paper ran as follows. TRBV/TRBJ rearrangement plots, CDR3 size and DJ length profiles, and Simpson's diversity index were used to evaluate the repertoires. The most abundant DNA sequence in the deep sequencing data was taken as the immunodominant clone. CDR3 amino acid sequences were checked for sharing between subjects and were compared against published repertoires and the VDJdb database. In TCRdb, the public reads were trimmed at Q25 with fastp and aligned with MiXCR, with productive beta chains retained. One record per CDR3 amino acid sequence lists the most common genes and DNA. TCRdb, rather than the study authors, made the V and J calls. Counted in this sample were roughly 80,000 distinct CDR3 sequences; around 70% of them appeared once. Of the sample, around 80% is held by the ten largest clones.

The CDR3 has 14 amino acids, counting the end cysteine and phenylalanine. Kept here is only the CDR3 DNA, which spans 42 bases and is read in frame from base 1. V is clipped by 4 bases and J by 0 bases, and the sequence between their germline boundaries is 10 bases long. The germline V gene yields SQVTM for CDR1 and ANQGSEA for CDR2. The source of this sequence is a human donor with aplastic anemia. Specimen: sorted CD4+, CD8+, or CD8+CD57+ T cells (not recorded which) from PBMCs. The receptor chain draws on TRBV29-1 and TRBJ2-1, with the D gene tentatively TRBD1 or TRBD2, based on 5 matching bases in each. The CDR3 protein sequence reads: CSVGGGGSYNEQFF. The DNA sequence is as follows: TGCAGCGTTGGAGGTGGGGGCTCCTACAATGAGCAGTTCTTC.